These 21 T cell receptor beta chains were sequenced from one sample in a study of cytomegalovirus exposure and HLA in healthy donors. The PCR was carried out with 60 Vbeta primers and 13 Jbeta primers. Produced via immunoSEQ multiplex PCR; TCRdb's table is partial and in-frame only. The profile covers tens of thousands of clones, with 70% to 75% appearing a single time and around 4% taken by the ten largest. The sample consisted of PBMCs. The source of these receptors is a man aged 55-75 years in good health and CMV-seronegative.

This clone came up a few times. V gene TRBV7-9 combines with J gene TRBJ2-5, with D possibly matching TRBD2 (6 bases). CDR1 SEHNR and CDR2 FQNEAQ come from the germline V gene (reference sequence). The CDR3 runs 15 residues. The V end lost 2 bases, the J end lost 3 bases, and 13 bases lay between the germline ends. The DNA of the CDR3 is TGTGCCAGCAGCTTATTGGCGTGGGGGGAAGAGACCCAGTACTTC. Amino acids: CASSLLAWGEETQYF.

The chain links TRBV11-2 to TRBJ1-5; TRBD1 might be the D (6 bases). CDR3 size: 14 residues. CDR1 and CDR2 from the germline V gene are SGHAT and FQNNGV. V shed 3 bases and J shed 4 bases, with 10 bases lying between them. Here the CDR3 DNA reads TGTGCCAGCAGCTTGATGGGACAAAATCAGCCCCAGCATTTT. Translating gives CASSLMGQNQPQHF. The complete variable domain, with remaining parts taken from reference TRBV11-2 and TRBJ1-5, reads EAGVAQSPRYKIIEKRQSVAFWCNPISGHATLYWYQQILGQGPKLLIQFQNNGVVDDSQLPKDRFSAERLKGVDSTLKIQPAKLEDSAVYLCASSLMGQNQPQHFGDGTRLSIL.

This chain joins TRBV29-1 and TRBJ2-2, with 12 bases lining up with TRBD2. Trimming took 6 bases from V and 6 from J; bases not matched to a gene: 8. Per germline, CDR1 SQVTM and CDR2 ANQGSEA. The CDR3 has 15 amino acids. The CDR3 bases are TGCAGCGTAAGGGACGGACTAGCGGGGCCCGGGGAGCTGTTTTTT. Its protein product is CSVRDGLAGPGELFF.

The rearrangement links TRBV7-9 to TRBJ2-3; weak D call: TRBD2 (5 bases). The germline V gene encodes CDR1 SEHNR and CDR2 FQNEAQ (reference sequence). The CDR3 contains 15 residues. Deletions cut 2 bases from V and 1 base from J, with 10 bases between. The CDR3 protein is CASSLRGMGTDTQYF. The CDR3 DNA sequence: TGTGCCAGCAGCTTACGGGGTATGGGCACAGATACGCAGTATTTT.

V usage is TRBV9 and J usage is TRBJ1-2, with no clear D. CDR1 and CDR2 (germline): SGDLS, YYNGEE. Trimming shortened V by 0 bases and J by 4 bases, and 13 bases separated the two germline ends. The CDR3 contains 15 residues. CDR3 residues: CASSVENSGSYGYTF. Written as DNA, the CDR3 is TGTGCCAGCAGCGTAGAAAACAGCGGATCCTATGGCTACACCTTC.

The CDR3 protein is CASSGLLAGGGEETQYF. The CDR3 bases are TGTGCCAGCAGTGGTCTGCTAGCGGGGGGCGGCGAAGAGACCCAGTACTTC. This chain connects TRBV27 to TRBJ2-5; 11 bases are shared with TRBD2. CDR3 length equals 17 residues. The junction had 11 bases not matched to a gene; V was cut back by 5 bases and J by 3 bases. Germline V lookup: CDR1 MNHEY, CDR2 SMNVEV (reference sequence).

The chain uses TRBV6-1 and TRBJ1-3; 9 positions agree with TRBD1. The germline gives CDR1 MNHNS, CDR2 SASEGT. The CDR3 sequence is 15 residues long. Germline trimming cut 0 bases from V and 4 bases from J; bases unmatched to any gene: 1. In nucleotides, the CDR3 is TGTGCCAGCAGTGAAGCGACAGGGGGAGGAAACACCATATATTTT. Encoded protein: CASSEATGGGNTIYF.

This clone was observed a single time. This rearrangement joins TRBV7-7 to TRBJ2-7, with TRBD2 as a possible D gene (6 bases). The germline CDR1 and CDR2 sequences are SSHAT and FNYEAQ (reference sequence). V lost 1 base, J lost 3 bases, and 7 bases lay in between. There are 13 residues in the CDR3. The CDR3 here is CASSLGRDYEQYF. CDR3 DNA: TGTGCCAGCAGCTTAGGGCGGGACTACGAGCAGTACTTC.

V gene TRBV2 combines with J gene TRBJ1-1; TRBD1 matches at 7 bases. This CDR3 has 13 residues. Per germline, CDR1 SNHLY and CDR2 FYNNEI. J gave up 6 bases and V 4 bases, and 5 bases lay outside the gene matches. The CDR3 DNA sequence: TGTGCCAGCAGTGTACAGGGGTTGTCTGAAGCTTTCTTT. Translating gives CASSVQGLSEAFF.

This clone appeared a single time. The chain carries TRBV7-3 and TRBJ2-1, with D perhaps TRBD2 (7 bases). Germline V gives CDR1 SGHTA, CDR2 FQGTGA. Trimming pared 5 bases from V and 4 bases from J, leaving 21 bases between. The CDR3 is made up of 17 amino acids. CDR3 loop: CASSNGGGPISYNEQFF. The CDR3 coding sequence is TGTGCCAGCAGCAATGGGGGGGGGCCGATCAGTTACAATGAGCAGTTCTTC.

J is TRBJ1-6 and V is TRBV19; 10 positions agree with TRBD1. This CDR3 comprises 15 residues. V shed 4 bases, J shed 10 bases, and the junction held 7 bases outside the gene matches. The germline CDR1 and CDR2 sequences are LNHDA and SQIVND (reference sequence). The CDR3 DNA reads as TGTGCCAGTAGTACGTTTGGACAGGGGGAATCACCCCTCCACTTT. This translates into CASSTFGQGESPLHF.

This clone occurred a few times. At one end the junction does not follow the germline gene, possibly because of a read error. V is TRBV7-9 and J is TRBJ1-1; 9 nucleotides match TRBD1. Germline V gives CDR1 SEHNR, CDR2 FQNEAQ (reference sequence). The CDR3 is 16 amino acids. The CDR3 coding sequence is TGTTCCAGCAGCCCCCCGGGACAGGGACAAAACACTGAAGCTTTCTTT. This encodes CSSSPPGQGQNTEAFF.

This rearrangement joins TRBV5-1 to TRBJ2-7, with D unresolved. V was trimmed by 0 bases and J by 5 bases, leaving 6 bases between them. This CDR3 comprises 12 residues. CDR1 is SGHRS and CDR2 is YFSETQ in the germline V gene. CDR3 nucleotides: TGCGCCAGCAGCTTGGACTTGGACGAGCAGTACTTC. Protein: CASSLDLDEQYF.

This chain links TRBV18 with TRBJ2-5, with D uncertain. CDR1 KGHSH and CDR2 LQKENI come from the germline V gene. The length of the CDR3 is 14 residues. V lost 2 bases, J lost 1 base, and 8 bases lay in between. The CDR3 reads CASSPTVAQETQYF. The CDR3 DNA is TGTGCCAGCTCACCAACAGTCGCCCAAGAGACCCAGTACTTC.

CDR3 DNA: TGTGCCAGCAGCTTATATGCCCCCGAGGAAGACTATGGCTACACCTTC. The encoded protein is CASSLYAPEEDYGYTF. This chain uses TRBV13 with TRBJ1-2; D gene unclear. The CDR3 contains 16 residues. Trimming stripped 2 bases from V and 3 bases from J, with 16 bases between. CDR1 PRHDT and CDR2 FYEKMQ come from the germline V gene (reference sequence).

The chain recombines TRBV15 with TRBJ1-2, with D tentatively TRBD1 (6 bases). V was pared by 5 bases and J by 5 bases, with 9 bases between. Looked up from germline, CDR1 is LNHNV and CDR2 is YYDKDF (reference sequence). This CDR3 spans 12 amino acids. The CDR3 protein is CATSGTNYGYTF. As DNA, the CDR3 is TGTGCCACCAGCGGGACAAATTATGGCTACACCTTC.

This chain uses TRBV10-2 with TRBJ2-3; D may be TRBD2 (6 bases). Trimming removed 8 bases at V and 1 base at J, with 16 bases between. Germline assignment: CDR1 WSHSY and CDR2 SAAADI. The CDR3 sequence is 15 residues long. The chain's CDR3 is CASAFTTGGTDTQYF. As DNA, the CDR3 is TGCGCCAGCGCGTTTACAACGGGAGGCACAGATACGCAGTATTTT.

The rearrangement uses TRBV30 and TRBJ2-3; D may be TRBD2 (7 bases). The ends were cut back, 1 base at V and 3 bases at J, with 17 bases in the middle. CDR1 GTSNPN and CDR2 SVGIG come from the germline V gene (reference sequence). This CDR3 contains 16 residues. The CDR3, as DNA: TGTGCCTGGAGTGGGGCTAGGGGGGGGAGAACAGATACGCAGTATTTT. This translates into CAWSGARGGRTDTQYF.

In its sample, this clone was seen once. The junction and the germline gene differ at one end; a read error may be behind it. The genes are TRBV7-7 and TRBJ1-3; 10 bases agree with TRBD1. CDR1 SSHAT and CDR2 FNYEAQ come from the germline V gene (reference sequence). This CDR3 region has 15 residues. The CDR3 spells CASSPGTGVVNTIYF. The CDR3 DNA is TGTGCTAGCAGCCCTGGGACAGGGGTTGTAAACACCATATATTTT. The full variable domain, in which reference TRBV7-7 and TRBJ1-3 provide the parts outside the CDR3, is GAGVSQSPRYKVTKRGQDVTLRCDPISSHATLYWYQQALGQGPEFLTYFNYEAQPDKSGLPSDRFSAERPEGSISTLTIQRTEQRDSAMYRCASSPGTGVVNTIYFGEGSWLTVV.

The chain carries TRBV4-1 and TRBJ2-5; 10 bases fit TRBD2. The DNA end lines up better with TRBJ2-7; the J call may be wrong. The CDR3 is 16 residues long. Germline V gene lookup returns CDR1 MGHRA and CDR2 YSYEKL. Here the CDR3 DNA reads TGCGCCAGCAGCCAAGTCTTAGCGGGGGGCACCTACGAGCAGTACTTC. This encodes CASSQVLAGGTYEQYF.

This clone has only a few counts. The genes are TRBV4-2 and TRBJ1-1; no definite D call. V was clipped by 1 base and J by 1 base, with 4 bases between them. This CDR3 has 13 amino acids. Per germline, CDR1 LGHNA and CDR2 YNFKEQ. CDR3 region: CASSQGRNTEAFF. As DNA, the CDR3 is TGTGCCAGCAGCCAAGGTAGGAACACTGAAGCTTTCTTT.